Shown below are 8 T cell receptor beta chains from a single sample sequenced in a study of blood T cells in healthy people across ages. A second roughly 6 to 11 cycle PCR used barcoded and J-beta primers. TCRdb re-called the 5' RACE reads through MiXCR, storing one row per CDR3 protein. The profile covers about 640,000 distinct CDR3 sequences, with approximately 50% appearing a single time and approximately 40% taken by the ten largest. Material: blood. These receptor sequences come from a man in his sixties in good health.

V is TRBV3-1 and J is TRBJ1-6; no definite D call. This CDR3 is built from 16 residues. CDR1 is LGHDT and CDR2 is YNNKEL in the germline V gene (reference sequence). V lost 0 bases to trimming and J lost 7 bases, with 13 bases between them. The CDR3 nucleotides read TGTGCCAGCAGCCAAGATATCGTCAGGACCAATTCACCCCTCCACTTT. This gives the protein CASSQDIVRTNSPLHF.

This clonotype has just one count. This rearrangement joins TRBV20-1 to TRBJ1-2; 8 bases line up with TRBD1. Unmatched junction bases numbered 7, after V lost 0 bases and J lost 4 bases. CDR3 length: 15 amino acids. Looked up from germline, CDR1 is DFQATT and CDR2 is SNEGSKA (reference sequence). The CDR3 DNA follows: TGCAGTGCTAGAGATCAGCACAGGGGGGCCTATGGCTACACCTTC. Protein: CSARDQHRGAYGYTF.

This clonotype was seen a few times. In nucleotides, the CDR3 is TGTGCCAGCAGTTTATGGGGGACTAGCGGGGGCTATGAGCAGTTCTTC. This codes for CASSLWGTSGGYEQFF. The chain carries TRBV28 and TRBJ2-1, with TRBD2 matching 14 bases. The CDR3 covers 16 residues. The V and J ends lost 0 bases and 8 bases, in that order; junction bases with no gene match: 3. Germline lookup yields CDR1 MDHEN and CDR2 SYDVKM. The full variable domain, its missing parts supplied by reference TRBV28 and TRBJ2-1, is DVKVTQSSRYLVKRTGEKVFLECVQDMDHENMFWYRQDPGLGLRLIYFSYDVKMKEKGDIPEGYSVSREKKERFSLILESASTNQTSMYLCASSLWGTSGGYEQFFGPGTRLTVL.

In this sample, this clonotype turned up a few times. The J gene is TRBJ1-5, the V gene TRBV6-6; D is unclear. The CDR3 totals 13 residues. V lost 2 bases and J 3 bases, leaving 5 bases between the germline ends. Germline loops: CDR1 MNHNY, CDR2 SVGAGI (reference sequence). CDR3 region: CASSYGDNQPQHF. The CDR3 coding sequence is TGTGCCAGCAGTTACGGCGACAATCAGCCCCAGCATTTT.

This clonotype was detected once. A clone one base away is much larger, so this may be a read error. This chain connects TRBV7-2 to TRBJ2-3, with D possibly matching TRBD2 (5 bases). CDR3 length: 15 amino acids. Germline CDR1 and CDR2: SGHTA and FQGNSA. The V end was cut by 5 bases, the J end by 4 bases, with 16 bases between. DNA for the CDR3: TGTGCCAGCAGCCCTACTAGTGGGAACGCAGATACGCAGTATTTT. Translating it yields CASSPTSGNADTQYF.

This clonotype has more than one count but fewer than ten. V is TRBV28 and J is TRBJ2-3; D gene unclear. Trimming stripped 4 bases from V and 5 bases from J, with 16 bases between. The CDR3 length is 15 residues. Germline CDR1 reads MDHEN; CDR2 reads SYDVKM. In DNA, the CDR3 is TGTGCCAGCAGTTCATACGGTCCATCCAGAGATACGCAGTATTTT. Its protein product is CASSSYGPSRDTQYF.

The chain couples TRBV20-1 to TRBJ2-1, with D maybe TRBD1 (6 bases). The germline V gene has CDR1 DFQATT and CDR2 SNEGSKA (reference sequence). V lost 2 bases, J lost 7 bases, and 12 bases lay in between. The CDR3 length is 13 residues. In nucleotides, the CDR3 is TGCAGTGCTAGAAACAGGGACGGAAATGAGCAGTTCTTC. It is translated as CSARNRDGNEQFF.

This clonotype was seen just once. The genes are TRBV18 and TRBJ1-4; a possible D gene is TRBD1 (5 bases). V lost 2 bases, J lost 5 bases, and 12 bases lay in between. Germline-derived CDR1 and CDR2 are KGHSH and LQKENI. The CDR3 consists of 15 residues. CDR3 DNA sequence: TGTGCCAGCTCACCAAATCAGGGCTCAAATGAAAAACTGTTTTTT. This gives the protein CASSPNQGSNEKLFF. The full variable domain, its missing parts supplied by reference TRBV18 and TRBJ1-4, is NAGVMQNPRHLVRRRGQEARLRCSPMKGHSHVYWYRQLPEEGLKFMVYLQKENIIDESGMPKERFSAEFPKEGPSILRIQQVVRGDSAAYFCASSPNQGSNEKLFFGSGTQLSVL.